The source of this T cell receptor (beta chain) is a study of CD4+ T cells in melanoma. Notes on the study in general: A reported correlation linked neoantigen-specific CD4+ T cells to CD8+, macrophage and B cell function. Neoantigen-specific CD4+ T cells in melanoma reportedly had diverse differentiation states.

Remarks on this clone: Antigen unknown.

Germline CDR1 reads DFQATT; CDR2 reads SNEGSKA (reference sequence). CDR3 length equals 11 residues. The ends were cut back, 4 bases at V and 15 bases at J, with 16 bases in the middle. The assay was immunoSEQ multiplex PCR, and TCRdb's table has in-frame clones only and misses some. This repertoire shows about 10,000 clones, 64% found once; its top ten account for around 13%. This TCR came from a human donor with melanoma. The chain joins TRBV20-1 to TRBJ2-1; D unresolved. Sequenced sample: cells from a culture (not recorded whether cultured in vitro). As DNA, the CDR3 is TGCAGTGCTACTGATGAGGAACGTCTGTTCTTC. Residues: CSATDEERLFF.